This is a list of T cell receptor beta chains from one sample in a study of blood T cells in healthy people across ages. TCRdb analysed the 5' RACE reads with MiXCR anew, one entry per CDR3 protein. Among hundreds of thousands of distinct CDR3 sequences listed, around 45% were seen once. What was sequenced was blood. The source of these receptors is an older woman in good health. CDR3s include the opening cysteine and the closing phenylalanine or tryptophan. D genes are given only for firm matches. The size entry is marked missing in some rows and otherwise reads once, few, many or a size class.

cdr3_aa,cdr3_nt,d_call,clone_size,v_call,cdr3_length,j_call
CASSPFGDYEQYF,TGTGCCAGCAGTCCCTTTGGAGACTACGAGCAGTACTTC,.,few,TRBV28,13,TRBJ2-7
CASSEGLAGKQYF,TGTGCCAGCAGTGAAGGACTAGCGGGAAAGCAGTACTTC,TRBD2,many,TRBV25-1,13,TRBJ2-7
CSAQTHPYEQYF,TGCAGCGCTCAGACACACCCCTACGAGCAGTACTTC,.,.,TRBV29-1,12,TRBJ2-7
CASRDREAGGYTF,TGTGCCAGCAGGGACAGGGAGGCTGGTGGCTACACCTTC,TRBD1,.,TRBV6-4,13,TRBJ1-2
CSASGRGYTGELFF,TGCAGTGCTAGTGGGCGGGGGTACACCGGGGAGCTGTTTTTT,TRBD2,.,TRBV20-1,14,TRBJ2-2
CASSLTGTLNEQYF,TGTGCCAGCAGCTTAACCGGGACTCTCAATGAGCAGTACTTC,.,.,TRBV7-2,14,TRBJ2-5
CASSLAVTYEQYF,TGTGCCAGCAGTTTAGCGGTAACCTACGAGCAGTACTTC,.,few,TRBV28,13,TRBJ2-7
CSASFSGGGSQPQHF,TGCAGTGCTAGCTTTTCGGGGGGCGGAAGTCAGCCCCAGCATTTT,.,.,TRBV20-1,15,TRBJ1-5
CASSHVQGSATNEKLFF,TGTGCCAGCAGCCATGTACAGGGTTCGGCAACTAATGAAAAACTGTTTTTT,.,few,TRBV4-2,17,TRBJ1-4
CASSPSRDYIAQYF,TGTGCCAGCAGCCCGTCCCGGGACTATATAGCGCAGTATTTT,TRBD2,.,TRBV7-2,14,TRBJ2-3
CASSPSPRTSGSGDTQYF,TGTGCCAGCAGCCCCTCCCCCCGGACTAGCGGGAGTGGAGATACGCAGTATTTT,TRBD2,.,TRBV7-2,18,TRBJ2-3
CAISDPTGLAGGKETQYF,TGTGCCATCAGTGACCCGACGGGGCTAGCGGGGGGCAAAGAGACCCAGTACTTC,TRBD2,few,TRBV10-3,18,TRBJ2-5
CASSSSANTEAFF,TGTGCCAGCAGCTCTTCAGCCAACACTGAAGCTTTCTTT,.,many,TRBV7-9,13,TRBJ1-1
CASSKQTGITDTQYF,TGTGCCAGCAGCAAACAAACAGGGATCACAGATACGCAGTATTTT,.,.,TRBV7-3,15,TRBJ2-3
CASSHIINRSSYEQYF,TGCGCCAGCAGCCACATCATTAATAGGAGCTCCTACGAGCAGTACTTC,.,few,TRBV4-1,16,TRBJ2-7
CSAVESSYEQYF,TGCAGTGCTGTTGAGAGCTCCTACGAGCAGTACTTC,.,.,TRBV20-1,12,TRBJ2-7
CASSELRTAWRPQHF,TGTGCCAGCAGCGAGCTACGGACAGCTTGGCGGCCCCAGCATTTT,.,.,TRBV21-1,15,TRBJ1-5
CSVQGLGANVLTF,TGCAGCGTCCAGGGACTTGGGGCCAACGTCCTGACTTTC,.,.,TRBV29-1,13,TRBJ2-6
CASSFSGNPEQYF,TGCGCCAGCAGCTTTAGCGGGAACCCCGAGCAGTACTTC,TRBD2,few,TRBV5-1,13,TRBJ2-7
CASTDRDKANSPLHF,TGTGCCAGCACCGACAGGGATAAGGCCAATTCACCCCTCCACTTT,TRBD1,.,TRBV7-9,15,TRBJ1-6
CAWTSARYGYTF,TGTGCCTGGACTTCCGCCCGATATGGCTACACCTTC,.,.,TRBV30,12,TRBJ1-2
CASSFFGGTIYF,TGTGCCAGCAGCTTTTTTGGGGGGACCATATATTTT,.,.,TRBV7-2,12,TRBJ1-3
CASSTGQWSTEAFF,TGTGCCAGCAGTACTGGACAGTGGAGCACTGAAGCTTTCTTT,.,.,TRBV6-6,14,TRBJ1-1
CASSYTQAGGYTDTQYF,TGTGCCAGCAGTTACACCCAAGCGGGAGGATACACAGATACGCAGTATTTT,TRBD2,.,TRBV6-2/TRBV6-3,17,TRBJ2-3
CSARDKSSYNEQFF,TGCAGTGCTAGAGATAAGAGCTCCTACAATGAGCAGTTCTTC,.,.,TRBV20-1,14,TRBJ2-1
CASSSPLGGAFF,TGTGCCAGCAGTTCGCCCCTAGGGGGAGCTTTCTTT,.,.,TRBV27,12,TRBJ1-1
CASSQETEDTQYF,TGCGCCAGCAGCCAAGAGACAGAGGATACGCAGTATTTT,.,.,TRBV4-3,13,TRBJ2-3
CAWTLLAGETQYF,TGTGCCTGGACATTACTAGCGGGAGAGACCCAGTACTTC,TRBD2,.,TRBV30,13,TRBJ2-5
CASSPLAGEGETQYF,TGTGCCAGCTCACCACTAGCGGGAGAAGGAGAGACCCAGTACTTC,TRBD2,.,TRBV5-1,15,TRBJ2-5